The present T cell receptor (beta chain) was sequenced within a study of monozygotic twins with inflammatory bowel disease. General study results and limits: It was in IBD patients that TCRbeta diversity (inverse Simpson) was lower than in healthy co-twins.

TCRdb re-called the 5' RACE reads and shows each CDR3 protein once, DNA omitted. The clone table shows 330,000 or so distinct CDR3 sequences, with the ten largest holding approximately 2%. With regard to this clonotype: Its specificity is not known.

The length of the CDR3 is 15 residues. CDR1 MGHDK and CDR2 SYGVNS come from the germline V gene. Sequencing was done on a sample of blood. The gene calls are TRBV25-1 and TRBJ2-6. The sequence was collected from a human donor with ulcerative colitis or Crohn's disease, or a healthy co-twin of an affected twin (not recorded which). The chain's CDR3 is CASSEYRAGANVLTF.